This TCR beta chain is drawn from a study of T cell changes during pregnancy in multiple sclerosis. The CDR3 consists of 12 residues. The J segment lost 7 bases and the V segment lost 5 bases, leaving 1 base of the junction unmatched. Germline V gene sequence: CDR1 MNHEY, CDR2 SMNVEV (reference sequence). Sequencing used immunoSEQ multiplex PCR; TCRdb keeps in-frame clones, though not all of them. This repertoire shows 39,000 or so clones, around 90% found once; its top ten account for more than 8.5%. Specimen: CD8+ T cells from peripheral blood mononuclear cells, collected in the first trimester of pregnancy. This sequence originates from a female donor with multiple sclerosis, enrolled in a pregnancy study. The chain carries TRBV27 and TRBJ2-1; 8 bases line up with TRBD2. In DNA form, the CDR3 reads TGTGCCAGCAGTCGGGAGGGGAATGAGCAGTTCTTC. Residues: CASSREGNEQFF.